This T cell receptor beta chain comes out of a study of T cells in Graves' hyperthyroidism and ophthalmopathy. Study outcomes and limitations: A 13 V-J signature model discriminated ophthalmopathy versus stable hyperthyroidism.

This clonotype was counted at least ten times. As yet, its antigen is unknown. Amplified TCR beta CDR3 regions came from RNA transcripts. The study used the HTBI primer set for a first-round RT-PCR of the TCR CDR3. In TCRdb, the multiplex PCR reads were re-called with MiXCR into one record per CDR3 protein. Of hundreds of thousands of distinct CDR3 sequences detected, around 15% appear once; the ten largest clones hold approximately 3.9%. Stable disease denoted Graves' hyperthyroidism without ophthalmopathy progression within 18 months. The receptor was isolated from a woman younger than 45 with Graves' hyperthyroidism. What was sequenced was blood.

CDR3 residues: CAISEDKGYGYTF. In DNA form, the CDR3 reads TGTGCCATCAGTGAGGACAAGGGGTATGGCTACACCTTC. This chain links TRBV10-3 with TRBJ1-2, with D possibly matching TRBD1 (5 bases). Germline V lookup: CDR1 ENHRY, CDR2 SYGVKD. Trimming took off 2 bases at V and 5 bases at J, with 9 bases between the two ends. The CDR3 is made up of 13 amino acids.